The 25 T cell receptor beta chains below were found in one sample sequenced in a study of cytomegalovirus exposure and HLA in healthy donors. Primers for the PCR totalled 60 Vbeta and 13 Jbeta. The assay was immunoSEQ multiplex PCR, and TCRdb's table has in-frame clones only and misses some. The sample has some 200,000 clones, and its top ten clones hold 0.7% to 0.8%. Sequences were obtained from PBMCs. The source is a boy under 18 in good health and CMV-seronegative.

V usage is TRBV9 and J usage is TRBJ1-1; D ambiguous. The CDR3 extends over 12 amino acids. V was pared by 4 bases and J by 3 bases, with 7 bases between. CDR1 and CDR2 from the germline V gene are SGDLS and YYNGEE. CDR3 protein: CASSLTDTEAFF. In DNA, the CDR3 is TGTGCCAGCAGCCTAACGGACACTGAAGCTTTCTTT.

The rearrangement links TRBV5-1 to TRBJ1-2; D is ambiguous. Per germline, CDR1 SGHRS and CDR2 YFSETQ. This CDR3 has 13 amino acids. The V end lost 0 bases, the J end lost 4 bases, and 7 bases lay between the germline ends. CDR3 sequence (DNA): TGCGCCAGCAGCTTGGGGGCGGGCTATGGCTACACCTTC. Its protein product is CASSLGAGYGYTF.

This chain joins TRBV2 and TRBJ2-7, with 7 bases fitting TRBD1. CDR1 is SNHLY and CDR2 is FYNNEI in the germline V gene. This CDR3 has 14 amino acids. Trimming took 2 bases from V and 3 from J; bases not matched to a gene: 4. The CDR3 spells CASSENRGNYEQYF. CDR3 DNA sequence: TGTGCCAGCAGTGAAAACAGGGGAAACTACGAGCAGTACTTC.

The chain combines TRBV12-2 with TRBJ1-6; TRBD1 is the table's D call and was not checked against the DNA. TRBV12-2 counts as a pseudogene. This CDR3 contains 16 residues. The CDR3 here is CASRLVEGQSNSPLHF. In DNA, the CDR3 is TGTGCAAGTCGCTTAGTTGAGGGACAGTCGAATTCACCCCTCCACTTT.

This chain joins TRBV27 and TRBJ1-4, with D possibly matching TRBD1 (6 bases). The CDR3 is 16 amino acids. Germline values: CDR1 MNHEY, CDR2 SMNVEV (reference sequence). V was shortened by 4 bases and J by 4 bases, with 16 bases between the two germline ends. The CDR3 loop is CASSSTTTGINEKLFF. DNA for the CDR3: TGTGCCAGCAGTTCCACTACGACAGGAATTAATGAAAAACTGTTTTTT. The full variable domain, rest sourced from reference TRBV27 and TRBJ1-4, is EAQVTQNPRYLITVTGKKLTVTCSQNMNHEYMSWYRQDPGLGLRQIYYSMNVEVTDKGDVPEGYKVSRKEKRNFPLILESPSPNQTSLYFCASSSTTTGINEKLFFGSGTQLSVL.

The gene calls are TRBV7-9 and TRBJ2-1, with unresolved D. The CDR3 covers 15 residues. Germline V CDR1 and CDR2: SEHNR, FQNEAQ (reference sequence). Trimming took 5 bases from V and 1 from J, leaving 12 bases between them. CDR3 region: CASSPSVPSYNEQFF. CDR3 nucleotides: TGTGCCAGCAGCCCCTCGGTTCCTTCCTACAATGAGCAGTTCTTC.

The chain is built from TRBV2 and TRBJ1-5; D is unclear. V lost 3 bases to trimming and J lost 0 bases, with 3 bases between them. The V gene's germline CDR1 is SNHLY and CDR2 FYNNEI. The CDR3 is 13 amino acids. CDR3 residues: CASSEYSNQPQHF. CDR3 in DNA: TGTGCCAGCAGTGAGTATAGCAATCAGCCCCAGCATTTT.

The chain uses TRBV28 and TRBJ1-2; 9 nucleotides agree with TRBD1. Germline V CDR1 and CDR2: MDHEN, SYDVKM. The CDR3 has 14 amino acids. V shed 4 bases and J 6 bases; nucleotides not matched to a gene: 6. CDR3: CASSSMDRGDGYTF. CDR3 in DNA: TGTGCCAGCAGTTCCATGGACAGGGGCGATGGCTACACCTTC.

The rearrangement links TRBV9 to TRBJ1-5, with 7 nucleotides matching TRBD1. J lost 3 bases, V lost 4 bases, and 7 bases had no gene match. From germline, CDR1 is SGDLS and CDR2 YYNGEE. The CDR3 has 15 amino acids. CDR3 sequence reads: CASSPTGTINQPQHF. The DNA of the CDR3 is TGTGCCAGCAGCCCGACAGGGACAATCAATCAGCCCCAGCATTTT. Complete variable domain (other parts from reference TRBV9 and TRBJ1-5): DSGVTQTPKHLITATGQRVTLRCSPRSGDLSVYWYQQSLDQGLQFLIQYYNGEERAKGNILERFSAQQFPDLHSELNLSSLELGDSALYFCASSPTGTINQPQHFGDGTRLSIL.

The rearrangement joins TRBV15 to TRBJ1-5; tentatively, D is TRBD1 (5 bases). CDR1 LNHNV and CDR2 YYDKDF come from the germline V gene (reference sequence). This CDR3 spans 14 amino acids. V lost 1 base and J 7 bases, leaving 11 bases between the germline ends. In nucleotides, the CDR3 is TGTGCCACCAGCAGAGGACAGACGAGGCAGCCCCAGCATTTT. Encoded protein: CATSRGQTRQPQHF.

The chain is built from TRBV14 and TRBJ2-1; TRBD1 is a possible D gene (5 bases). Trimming cost V 4 bases and J 3 bases, with 16 bases left between them. The germline V gene has CDR1 SGHDN and CDR2 FVKESK. This CDR3 has 16 amino acids. CDR3 in amino acids: CASSPRGNSVYNEQFF. The DNA of the CDR3 is TGTGCCAGCAGCCCTAGGGGCAACTCCGTCTACAATGAGCAGTTCTTC.

The V and J genes are TRBV13 and TRBJ2-1; 12 bases map to TRBD2. CDR3 length: 16 amino acids. J lost 5 bases, V lost 4 bases, and 6 bases had no gene match. The germline V gene encodes CDR1 PRHDT and CDR2 FYEKMQ (reference sequence). The CDR3 DNA reads as TGTGCCAGCAGCTCACCTAGCGGGGGGGCACACAATGAGCAGTTCTTC. Translated, it gives CASSSPSGGAHNEQFF.

This rearrangement joins TRBV7-2 to TRBJ1-1; 7 bases line up with TRBD1. CDR3 length equals 15 residues. Losses at the gene ends were 3 bases for V and 1 base for J; bases not matched to a gene: 5. Germline assignment: CDR1 SGHTA and CDR2 FQGNSA. CDR3 bases: TGTGCCAGCAGCTTTGTCGGACAGGCGAACACTGAAGCTTTCTTT. It is translated as CASSFVGQANTEAFF. Looking up the rest from reference TRBV7-2 and TRBJ1-1 gives the full variable domain: GAGVSQSPSNKVTEKGKDVELRCDPISGHTALYWYRQSLGQGLEFLIYFQGNSAPDKSGLPSDRFSAERTGGSVSTLTIQRTQQEDSAVYLCASSFVGQANTEAFFGQGTRLTVV.

The chain uses TRBV4-1 and TRBJ2-7, with 15 bases matching TRBD2. Germline V gene sequence: CDR1 MGHRA, CDR2 YSYEKL. This CDR3 contains 17 residues. V dropped 4 bases and J dropped 0; count of bases not matched to a gene: 4. Written as DNA, the CDR3 is TGCGCCAGCAGCCCGGGACTAGCGGGGGGTTCCTCCTACGAGCAGTACTTC. It codes for CASSPGLAGGSSYEQYF.

J is TRBJ1-2 and V is TRBV29-1, with D possibly TRBD1 on 6 matching bases. Germline CDR1 reads SQVTM; CDR2 reads ANQGSEA. The CDR3 consists of 12 residues. V was clipped by 3 bases and J by 3 bases, with 8 bases between them. For the CDR3, the DNA is TGCAGCGTTGATGCAGGGGACTATGGCTACACCTTC. It encodes CSVDAGDYGYTF.

V gene TRBV6-5 combines with J gene TRBJ2-1; 8 bases match TRBD2. This CDR3 comprises 15 residues. J was trimmed by 3 bases and V by 5 bases; bases with no gene match: 6. The V gene's germline CDR1 is MNHEY and CDR2 SVGAGI. In nucleotides, the CDR3 is TGTGCCAGCAGTGCGGACCGGGGGGGCTACAATGAGCAGTTCTTC. Protein product: CASSADRGGYNEQFF.

The chain uses TRBV7-3 and TRBJ2-1; 7 positions match TRBD2. After removal of 2 bases from V and 9 bases from J, the junction contained 7 bases not matched to a gene. There are 14 residues in the CDR3. The germline gives CDR1 SGHTA, CDR2 FQGTGA. CDR3 sequence reads: CASSLDLAVGEQFF. The CDR3 coding sequence is TGTGCCAGCAGCTTAGACCTAGCGGTCGGTGAGCAGTTCTTC.

This sequence joins TRBV27 and TRBJ1-1, with 7 positions matching TRBD1. There are 15 residues in the CDR3. Germline V lookup: CDR1 MNHEY, CDR2 SMNVEV (reference sequence). V lost 2 bases to trimming and J lost 5 bases; unmatched junction nucleotides: 8. The CDR3 DNA follows: TGTGCCAGCAGTTTAAATTTGGACAGGAGGACTGAAGCTTTCTTT. As protein: CASSLNLDRRTEAFF.

CDR3 nucleotides: TGTGCCAGTAGTATTTCCCCTAGCACAGATACGCAGTATTTT. The encoded protein is CASSISPSTDTQYF. The chain links TRBV19 to TRBJ2-3; D is ambiguous. Trimming removed 3 bases at V and 0 bases at J, with 7 bases between. From germline, CDR1 is LNHDA and CDR2 SQIVND (reference sequence). The CDR3 sequence is 14 residues long.

The chain uses TRBV10-2 and TRBJ1-2; TRBD1 might be the D (5 bases). This CDR3 comprises 12 residues. Germline lookup yields CDR1 WSHSY and CDR2 SAAADI. With 8 bases removed from V and 6 bases from J, the gap between germline ends came to 13 bases. The CDR3 reads CASGRAKDGYTF. The CDR3 DNA reads TGCGCCAGCGGCAGGGCTAAGGATGGCTACACCTTC.

The rearrangement uses TRBV5-1 and TRBJ1-6, with 7 bases identical to TRBD1. Looked up from germline, CDR1 is SGHRS and CDR2 is YFSETQ. V lost 0 bases and J lost 6; bases outside the gene matches: 9. The CDR3 is made up of 17 amino acids. The CDR3 spells CASSLVSNRDSNSPLHF. The CDR3 DNA reads TGCGCCAGCAGCTTGGTCTCAAACCGGGACAGTAATTCACCCCTCCACTTT.

The V and J genes are TRBV4-2 and TRBJ2-2; 7 bases are a match to TRBD1. V was clipped by 5 bases and J by 0 bases; unmatched bases: 6. This CDR3 has 16 amino acids. The germline gives CDR1 LGHNA, CDR2 YNFKEQ. The CDR3 loop reads CASSGRGQANTGELFF. In DNA, the CDR3 is TGTGCCAGCAGCGGAAGGGGGCAAGCGAACACCGGGGAGCTGTTTTTT.

The CDR3 reads CASSRQGDSGNTIYF. The CDR3, as DNA: TGTGCCAGCAGTCGACAGGGGGACTCTGGAAACACCATATATTTT. This chain uses TRBV6-1 with TRBJ1-3; 9 bases agree with TRBD1. Looked up from germline, CDR1 is MNHNS and CDR2 is SASEGT. The CDR3 is 15 amino acids. V lost 5 bases, J lost 0 bases, and 2 bases stayed unmatched.

CDR3 DNA: TGCGCCAGCAGCTTGGTCGGGACAGGGGATGGCTACACCTTC. Its protein product is CASSLVGTGDGYTF. V gene TRBV5-1 combines with J gene TRBJ1-2, with 10 nucleotides matching TRBD1. The length of the CDR3 is 14 residues. V was pared by 0 bases and J by 6 bases, with 2 bases of the junction left unmatched. The V gene's germline CDR1 is SGHRS and CDR2 YFSETQ.

This chain connects TRBV4-3 to TRBJ2-3; D not certain. Gene TRBJ1-5 matches the end of the DNA better, so the J call may be wrong. This CDR3 has 15 amino acids. Per the germline V gene, CDR1 is LGHNA and CDR2 is YSLEER. The chain's CDR3 is CASSQGSLFGDTQHF. CDR3 nucleotide sequence: TGCGCCAGCAGCCAGGGCAGCCTTTTTGGTGATACGCAGCATTTT.